This T cell receptor beta chain was observed in a study of blood T cells in healthy people across ages. It was with a sample-barcoded 5' primer and a J-beta primer mix that a second PCR of roughly 6 to 12 cycles was run. From the 5' RACE reads, TCRdb called clonotypes with MiXCR, one entry per CDR3 protein. The sample contains 1.2 million to 1.5 million distinct CDR3 sequences, 42% of which appear only once. V gave up 6 bases and J gave up 6 bases; unmatched junction bases: 14. The V gene's germline CDR1 is MDHEN and CDR2 SYDVKM. The CDR3 has 15 residues. The source material was blood. The clonotype comes from a woman under 30 in good health. The V call is TRBV28, the J call TRBJ2-7, with 7 bases identical to TRBD1. This CDR3 reads CASSRRDSPSAEQYF. The DNA for the CDR3 is TGTGCCAGCAGCCGACGGGACAGCCCTTCCGCCGAGCAGTACTTC.